This T cell receptor beta chain was profiled in a study of cytomegalovirus exposure and HLA in healthy donors. Broader study findings: Earlier findings revealed that most TCR beta V segments proved productive either about 87% or about 30% of the time. Cytomegalovirus-associated TCR beta chains were listed, numbering 150 to 200.

This clone was recorded a few times. Antigen specificity is unknown. V was clipped by 2 bases and J by 5 bases, with 7 bases between them. Looked up from germline, CDR1 is MNHEY and CDR2 is SVGAGI. The CDR3 spans 13 residues. With 60 Vbeta and 13 Jbeta primers, the PCR was carried out. Sequenced by immunoSEQ multiplex PCR; TCRdb stores in-frame clones only, minus some. The sample has under 200,000 clones; roughly 87% are singletons. The rearrangement links TRBV6-5 to TRBJ1-5, with D hard to call. This TCR came from a woman in her twenties or thirties in good health and CMV-seronegative. Sample: PBMCs. The DNA of the CDR3 is TGTGCCAGCAGTTACGGGCGTTATCAGCCCCAGCATTTT. Its protein product is CASSYGRYQPQHF.